Described below is a single T cell receptor beta chain sequence and its context. Its matching antigen is unknown. The germline CDR1 and CDR2 sequences are LNHDA and SQIVND (reference sequence). V dropped 0 bases and J dropped 5 bases, with 25 bases sitting between them. This CDR3 comprises 19 residues. This specimen belongs to a study of T cell responses to AZD1222 COVID-19 vaccine. Whole-study results and caveats: Donor demographics were predominantly white British with a female majority; clonal diversity may be underestimated. Researchers took repertoire samples only after the peak T cell response had come.

TCRdb keeps only in-frame clones here, not all; method: immunoSEQ multiplex PCR. The sample consists of about 120,000 clones, about 89% of them appearing once. The chain links TRBV19 to TRBJ1-1; the D is unclear. The sample consisted of peripheral blood, taken on day 0 of AZD1222 vaccination. This clonotype originated in an adult in good health. The CDR3 bases are TGTGCCAGTAGTATAGATCTACTCGGGCCAACCCAAGGGAAAACTGAAGCTTTCTTT. As protein: CASSIDLLGPTQGKTEAFF.